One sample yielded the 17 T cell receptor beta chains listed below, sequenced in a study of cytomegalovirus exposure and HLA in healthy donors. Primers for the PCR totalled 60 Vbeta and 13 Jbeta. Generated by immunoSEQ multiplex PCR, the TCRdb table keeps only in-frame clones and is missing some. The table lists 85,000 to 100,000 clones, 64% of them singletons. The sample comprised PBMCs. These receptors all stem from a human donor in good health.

CDR3 sequence (DNA): TGTGCCAGCAGCTTAGCGGGGACAGGACTTTATGGCTACACCTTC. As protein: CASSLAGTGLYGYTF. The chain combines TRBV7-2 with TRBJ1-2; 8 bases map to TRBD1. V lost 0 bases, J lost 5 bases, and 5 bases stayed unmatched. The germline CDR1 and CDR2 sequences are SGHTA and FQGNSA. There are 15 residues in the CDR3.

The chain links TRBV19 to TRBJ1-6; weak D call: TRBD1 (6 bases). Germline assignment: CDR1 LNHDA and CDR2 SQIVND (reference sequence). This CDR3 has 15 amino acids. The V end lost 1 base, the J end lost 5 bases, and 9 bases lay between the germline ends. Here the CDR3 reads CASSIAQGNNSPLHF. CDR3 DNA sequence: TGTGCCAGTAGTATAGCTCAGGGGAATAATTCACCCCTCCACTTT.

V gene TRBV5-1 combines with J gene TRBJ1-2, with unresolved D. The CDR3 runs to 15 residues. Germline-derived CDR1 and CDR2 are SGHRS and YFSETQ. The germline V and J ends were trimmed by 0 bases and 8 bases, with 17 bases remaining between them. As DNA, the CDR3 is TGCGCCAGCAGCTTGGAGGCAACACTTAGCTCAGGCTACACCTTC. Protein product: CASSLEATLSSGYTF.

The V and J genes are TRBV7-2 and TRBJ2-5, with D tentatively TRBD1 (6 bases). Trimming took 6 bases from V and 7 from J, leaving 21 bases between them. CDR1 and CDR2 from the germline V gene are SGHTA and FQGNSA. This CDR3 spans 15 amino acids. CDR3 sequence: CASSPYTGQGRTQYF. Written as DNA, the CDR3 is TGTGCCAGCAGTCCATATACAGGGCAGGGTCGGACCCAGTACTTC.

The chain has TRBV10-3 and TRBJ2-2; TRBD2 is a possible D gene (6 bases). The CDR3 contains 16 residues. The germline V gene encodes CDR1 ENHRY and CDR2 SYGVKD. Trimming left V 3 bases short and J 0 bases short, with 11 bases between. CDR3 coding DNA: TGTGCCATCAGTGAAACGGCGGGGCCGAACACCGGGGAGCTGTTTTTT. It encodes CAISETAGPNTGELFF.

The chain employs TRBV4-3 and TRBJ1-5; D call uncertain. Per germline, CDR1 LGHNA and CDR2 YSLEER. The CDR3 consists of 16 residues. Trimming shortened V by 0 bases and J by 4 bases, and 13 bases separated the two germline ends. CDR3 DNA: TGCGCCAGCAGCCAAGAAGTCTGGGCAGTGAATCAGCCCCAGCATTTT. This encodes CASSQEVWAVNQPQHF.

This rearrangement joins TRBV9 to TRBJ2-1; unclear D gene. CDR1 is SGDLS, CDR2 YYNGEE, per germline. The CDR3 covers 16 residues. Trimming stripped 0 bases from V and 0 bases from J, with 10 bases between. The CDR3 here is CASSVGSQFSYNEQFF. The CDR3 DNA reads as TGTGCCAGCAGCGTAGGGAGTCAGTTCTCCTACAATGAGCAGTTCTTC.

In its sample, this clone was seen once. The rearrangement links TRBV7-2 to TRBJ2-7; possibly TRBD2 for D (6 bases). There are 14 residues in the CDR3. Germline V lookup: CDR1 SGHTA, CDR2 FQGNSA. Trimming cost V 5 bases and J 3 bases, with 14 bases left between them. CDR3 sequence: CASSPTRDFYEQYF. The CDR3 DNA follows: TGTGCCAGCAGCCCAACCCGGGACTTCTACGAGCAGTACTTC.

The DNA for the CDR3 is TGTGCCAGCTTGCTTGGGAGGAACACTGAAGCTTTCTTT. Residues: CASLLGRNTEAFF. The chain uses TRBV7-2 and TRBJ1-1; D remains unclear. Germline CDR1 and CDR2: SGHTA and FQGNSA. This CDR3 has 13 amino acids. V was shortened by 8 bases and J by 1 base, with 11 bases between the two germline ends.

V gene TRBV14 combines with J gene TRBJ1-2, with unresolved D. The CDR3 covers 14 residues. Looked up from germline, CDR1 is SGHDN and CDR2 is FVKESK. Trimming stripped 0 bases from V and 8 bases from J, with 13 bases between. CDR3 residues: CASSQDAGDSGYTF. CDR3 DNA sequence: TGTGCCAGCAGCCAAGATGCGGGCGACTCCGGCTACACCTTC.

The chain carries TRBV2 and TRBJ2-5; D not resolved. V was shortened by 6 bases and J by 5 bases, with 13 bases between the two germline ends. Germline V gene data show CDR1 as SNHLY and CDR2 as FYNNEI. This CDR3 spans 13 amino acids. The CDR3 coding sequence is TGTGCCAGCAGATATACCGAACAGGAGACCCAGTACTTC. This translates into CASRYTEQETQYF.

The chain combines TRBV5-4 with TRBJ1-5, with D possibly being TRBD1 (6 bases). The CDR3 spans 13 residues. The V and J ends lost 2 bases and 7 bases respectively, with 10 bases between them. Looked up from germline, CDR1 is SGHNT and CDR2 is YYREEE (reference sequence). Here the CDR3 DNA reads TGTGCCAGCAGCTTAGGCAGGGGACAGCCCCAGCATTTT. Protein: CASSLGRGQPQHF. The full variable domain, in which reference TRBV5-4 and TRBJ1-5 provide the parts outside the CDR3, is ETGVTQSPTHLIKTRGQQVTLRCSSQSGHNTVSWYQQALGQGPQFIFQYYREEENGRGNFPPRFSGLQFPNYSSELNVNALELDDSALYLCASSLGRGQPQHFGDGTRLSIL.

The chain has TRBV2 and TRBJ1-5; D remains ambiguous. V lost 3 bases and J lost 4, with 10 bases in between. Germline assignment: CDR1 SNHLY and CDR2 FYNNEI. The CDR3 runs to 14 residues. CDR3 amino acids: CASSDWRDNQPQHF. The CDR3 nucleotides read TGTGCCAGCAGTGACTGGAGGGATAATCAGCCCCAGCATTTT.

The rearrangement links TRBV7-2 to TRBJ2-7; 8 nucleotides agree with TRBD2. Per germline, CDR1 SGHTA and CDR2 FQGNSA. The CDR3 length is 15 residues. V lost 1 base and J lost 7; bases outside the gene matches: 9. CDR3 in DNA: TGTGCCAGCAGCTTAGGTCTCCGGATAGCGGGGGAGCAGTACTTC. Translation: CASSLGLRIAGEQYF. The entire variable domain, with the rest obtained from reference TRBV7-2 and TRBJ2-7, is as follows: GAGVSQSPSNKVTEKGKDVELRCDPISGHTALYWYRQSLGQGLEFLIYFQGNSAPDKSGLPSDRFSAERTGGSVSTLTIQRTQQEDSAVYLCASSLGLRIAGEQYFGPGTRLTVT.

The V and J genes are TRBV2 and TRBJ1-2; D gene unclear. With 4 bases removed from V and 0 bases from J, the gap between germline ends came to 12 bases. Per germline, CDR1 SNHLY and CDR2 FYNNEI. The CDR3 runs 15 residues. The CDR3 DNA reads TGTGCCAGCAGTGTCCTCTTTCAGGCTAACTATGGCTACACCTTC. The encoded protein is CASSVLFQANYGYTF.

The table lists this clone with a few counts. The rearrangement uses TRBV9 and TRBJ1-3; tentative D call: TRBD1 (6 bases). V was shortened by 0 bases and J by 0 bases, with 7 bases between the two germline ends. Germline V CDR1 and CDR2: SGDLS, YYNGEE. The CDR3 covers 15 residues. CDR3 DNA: TGTGCCAGCAGCGTAGTGGACAGCTCTGGAAACACCATATATTTT. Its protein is CASSVVDSSGNTIYF.

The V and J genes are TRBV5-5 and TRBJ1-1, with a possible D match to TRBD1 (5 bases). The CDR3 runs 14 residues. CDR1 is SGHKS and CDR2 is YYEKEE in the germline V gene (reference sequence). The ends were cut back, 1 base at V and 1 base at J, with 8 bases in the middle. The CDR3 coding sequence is TGTGCCAGCAGCTTGCTCACAGGGAACACTGAAGCTTTCTTT. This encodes CASSLLTGNTEAFF.